This T cell receptor (beta chain) was sequenced for a study of cytotoxic CD8 clonotypes in ibrutinib-treated CLL. Study findings and constraints: At baseline, clonality was higher than in age-matched healthy donors and correlated with CD8+ counts.

To note about this clone: Its target is not known.

Libraries were prepared by immunoSEQ multiplex PCR; TCRdb keeps only in-frame clonotypes and omits some of them. Here the sample spans 120,000 to 150,000 clones, approximately 80% being singletons. Germline lookup yields CDR1 LGHNA and CDR2 YNFKEQ. This CDR3 contains 16 residues. The trim removed 3 bases at V and 2 bases at J, leaving 6 bases unmatched. The specimen was PBMCs, collected after 12 months of ibrutinib treatment. This chain uses TRBV4-2 with TRBJ1-5, with 8 bases matching TRBD1. The receptor was isolated from a human donor with chronic lymphocytic leukemia. The CDR3 region is CASSQDAGQGNQPQHF. The CDR3 region has the DNA TGTGCCAGCAGCCAGGACGCGGGACAGGGCAATCAGCCCCAGCATTTT.